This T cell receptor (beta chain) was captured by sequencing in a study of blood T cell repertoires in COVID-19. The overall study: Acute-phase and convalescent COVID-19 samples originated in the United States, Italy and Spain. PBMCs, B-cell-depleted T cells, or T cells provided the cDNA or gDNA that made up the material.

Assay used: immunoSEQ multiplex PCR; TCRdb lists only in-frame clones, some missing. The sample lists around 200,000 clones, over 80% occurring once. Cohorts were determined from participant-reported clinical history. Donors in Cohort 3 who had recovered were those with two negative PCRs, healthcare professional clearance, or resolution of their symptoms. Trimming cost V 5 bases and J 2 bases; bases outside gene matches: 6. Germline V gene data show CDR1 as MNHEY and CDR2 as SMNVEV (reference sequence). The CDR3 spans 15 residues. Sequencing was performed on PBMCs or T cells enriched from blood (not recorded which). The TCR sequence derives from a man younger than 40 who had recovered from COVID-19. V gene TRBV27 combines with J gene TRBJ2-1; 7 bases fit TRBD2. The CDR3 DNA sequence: TGTGCCAGCAGTCAAGGACTAGGAGCCTACAATGAGCAGTTCTTC. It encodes CASSQGLGAYNEQFF.